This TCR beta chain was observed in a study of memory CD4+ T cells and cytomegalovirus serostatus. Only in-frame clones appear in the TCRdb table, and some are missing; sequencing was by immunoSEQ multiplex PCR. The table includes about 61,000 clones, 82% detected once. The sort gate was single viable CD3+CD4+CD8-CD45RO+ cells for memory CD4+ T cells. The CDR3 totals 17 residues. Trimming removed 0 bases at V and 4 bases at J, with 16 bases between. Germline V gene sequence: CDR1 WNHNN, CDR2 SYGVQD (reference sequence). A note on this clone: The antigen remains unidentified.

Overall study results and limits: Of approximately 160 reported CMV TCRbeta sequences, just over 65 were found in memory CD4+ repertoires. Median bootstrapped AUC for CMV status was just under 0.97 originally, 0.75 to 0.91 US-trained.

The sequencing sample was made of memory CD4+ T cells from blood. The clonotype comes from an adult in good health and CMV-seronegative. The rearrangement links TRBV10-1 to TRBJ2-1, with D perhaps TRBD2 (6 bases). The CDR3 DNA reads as TGCGCCAGCAGTGAGTCGATCCGGGGGTCTTTATACAATGAGCAGTTCTTC. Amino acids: CASSESIRGSLYNEQFF.